Shown below are 8 T cell receptor beta chains from a single sample sequenced in a study of memory CD4+ T cells and cytomegalovirus serostatus. Sequencing used immunoSEQ multiplex PCR; TCRdb keeps in-frame clones, though not all of them. The sample records about 40,000 clones, about three quarters being singletons. The sort gate was single viable CD3+CD4+CD8-CD45RO+ cells for memory CD4+ T cells. Material: memory CD4+ T cells from blood. These receptor sequences come from an adult in good health and CMV-seronegative.

This clone is a singleton in its sample. This chain links TRBV6-8 with TRBJ2-1; 9 bases line up with TRBD1. Looked up from germline, CDR1 is MNHGY and CDR2 is SAAAGT. The CDR3 is made up of 24 amino acids. With V trimmed by 0 bases and J by 4 bases, 28 bases remained unmatched. In DNA, the CDR3 is TGTGCCAGCAGTTACTCAAACTATCAGTCATGGGACAGGGAATCAGAGGGGCAATACAATGAGCAGTTCTTC. Protein product: CASSYSNYQSWDRESEGQYNEQFF.

This chain connects TRBV7-6 to TRBJ1-1, with unresolved D. The CDR3 extends over 18 amino acids. Germline V gene data show CDR1 as SGHVS and CDR2 as FNYEAQ. The germline V and J ends were trimmed by 1 base and 2 bases, with 20 bases remaining between them. The CDR3: CASSLGGQPDPLNTEAFF. The CDR3 coding sequence is TGTGCCAGCAGCTTAGGCGGGCAGCCTGACCCCTTAAACACTGAAGCTTTCTTT.

The chain carries TRBV7-9 and TRBJ2-6; D not resolved. Trimming took off 3 bases at V and 7 bases at J, with 13 bases between the two ends. The CDR3 length is 15 residues. Germline CDR1 and CDR2: SEHNR and FQNEAQ (reference sequence). The CDR3 region has the DNA TGTGCCAGCAGCTTGCGTAATCTTGGAGCCAACGTCCTGACTTTC. Translated: CASSLRNLGANVLTF.

The CDR3 loop reads CASSEGPYYQPQHF. The CDR3, as DNA: TGTGCCAGCAGCGAGGGACCATACTATCAGCCCCAGCATTTT. The chain recombines TRBV5-6 with TRBJ1-5; D might be TRBD1 (5 bases). Trimming left V 4 bases short and J 5 bases short, with 13 bases between. The CDR3 is 14 residues long. Germline V gives CDR1 SGHDT, CDR2 YYEEEE.

The chain uses TRBV19 and TRBJ2-1; D possibly uses TRBD1 or TRBD2 (6 bases each). The CDR3 is made up of 16 amino acids. Trimming pared 0 bases from V and 8 bases from J, leaving 17 bases between. CDR1 LNHDA and CDR2 SQIVND come from the germline V gene (reference sequence). The CDR3 region is CASSIDKGGPHDEQFF. In nucleotides, the CDR3 is TGTGCCAGTAGTATAGATAAAGGGGGGCCCCACGATGAGCAGTTCTTC.

V usage is TRBV25-1 and J usage is TRBJ2-5; 9 bases are shared with TRBD1. Germline loops: CDR1 MGHDK, CDR2 SYGVNS. Trimming removed 6 bases from V and 5 bases from J; junction bases left unmatched: 13. The CDR3 totals 16 residues. The DNA of the CDR3 is TGTGCCAGCAGGGGGGGACGGACAGGGGTGCTTGAGACCCAGTACTTC. It codes for CASRGGRTGVLETQYF.

This rearrangement joins TRBV19 to TRBJ1-3; no clear D gene. Germline loops: CDR1 LNHDA, CDR2 SQIVND (reference sequence). The CDR3 is 11 residues long. V was clipped by 6 bases and J by 7 bases, with 7 bases between them. CDR3 in DNA: TGTGCCAGTAGGTTGGAGAACACCATATATTTT. It codes for CASRLENTIYF.

This clone appeared a few times. The chain is built from TRBV6-5 and TRBJ2-1; tentatively, D is TRBD1 (6 bases). The CDR3 is 12 residues long. The germline V gene encodes CDR1 MNHEY and CDR2 SVGAGI. V was cut by 7 bases and J by 7 bases, with 11 bases left in between. CDR3: CASNNRVNEQFF. CDR3 DNA: TGTGCCAGCAACAACAGGGTAAATGAGCAGTTCTTC.